This TCR beta chain comes out of a study of blood T cell repertoires in COVID-19. Study-wide context: Material from acute and convalescent COVID-19 was sourced from the United States, Italy and Spain. T cells, B-cell-depleted T cells, or PBMCs supplied cDNA or gDNA.

The V and J ends lost 0 bases and 2 bases respectively, with 9 bases between them. The CDR3 is 14 residues long. Germline lookup yields CDR1 GTSNPN and CDR2 SVGIG (reference sequence). Per the study methods: Estimation of nucleated cell counts relied on the amplification of reference gene primers. The repertoire was sequenced with immunoSEQ multiplex PCR; TCRdb's copy has only in-frame clones and lacks some. That table is the source of V, J and clone size, and D and trimming were worked out from the DNA. The sample yields about 140,000 clones, 65% to 80% seen once. V gene TRBV30 combines with J gene TRBJ2-3; D is possibly TRBD2 (6 bases). Material for sequencing was peripheral blood. This TCR came from a man aged 55-75 years with acute or convalescent COVID-19. The CDR3 bases are TGTGCCTGGAGTGTGGGGCGGGACACAGATACGCAGTATTTT. Encoded protein: CAWSVGRDTDTQYF.